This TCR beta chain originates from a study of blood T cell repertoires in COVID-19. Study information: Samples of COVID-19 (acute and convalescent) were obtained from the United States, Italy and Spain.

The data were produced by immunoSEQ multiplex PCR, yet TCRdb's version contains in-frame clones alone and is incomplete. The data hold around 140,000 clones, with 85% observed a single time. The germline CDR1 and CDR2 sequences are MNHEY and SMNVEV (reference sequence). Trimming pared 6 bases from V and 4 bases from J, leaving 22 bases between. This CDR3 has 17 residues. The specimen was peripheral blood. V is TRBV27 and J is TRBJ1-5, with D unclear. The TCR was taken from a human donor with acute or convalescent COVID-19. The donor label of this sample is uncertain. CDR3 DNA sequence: TGTGCCAGCAGAAATACCCTACCGGACGGGGAAAATCAGCCCCAGCATTTT. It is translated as CASRNTLPDGENQPQHF.